Sequencing of this TCR beta chain was carried out in a study of radiotherapy plus CTLA-4 blockade in lung cancer (dated by TCRdb to 2017 to 2018). In the study overall: Objective responses occurred in roughly 19% of enrolled patients, and 25% to 40% achieved disease control.

Libraries came from the immunoSEQ multiplex PCR assay. TCRdb retrieved this table from immuneACCESS and kept in-frame rearrangements only. Not all clones are present; in checked studies, unresolved V genes account for under half, and no reason is known for the remainder. The sample has 86,000 or so clones on record, around 76% of them singletons. The ten top clones hold 4% of the sample. The study tested focal radiation therapy combined with CTLA-4 blockade (ipilimumab) in patients with chemo-refractory metastatic non-small-cell lung cancer. CDR1 and CDR2, looked up from the germline V gene, are SNHLY and FYNNEI. The germline V and J ends show losses of 6 bases and 0 bases respectively, and no gene match explains 8 bases of the junction. Counted from cysteine to phenylalanine, this CDR3 has 17 amino acids. Left in the record is the CDR3 DNA by itself, 51 bases read in frame from the first base. Study-level results and caveats: The strongest predictors of response were reported to be early dynamic shifts in blood T cell clones along with a rise in serum interferon-beta following radiation. After treatment with radiotherapy and ipilimumab, TCR clones that came from tumors expanded in the peripheral blood.

In its sample, this clone was seen a few times. What this receptor recognizes is not known. Base-call qualities are not available, and no considerably larger clone is one nucleotide away. The clonotype originates from a human donor with non-small cell lung cancer who had a partial response to radiotherapy plus ipilimumab. Some clones in this sample may be carry-over from other donors' samples. This chain joins TRBV2 to TRBJ1-5; 10 nucleotides in the junction match TRBD1. The sequencing used peripheral blood, collected from a patient treated with radiotherapy plus ipilimumab. The sequenced DNA is TGTGCCAGCAGGGGTGGGACAGGGGCCCTTAGCAATCAGCCCCAGCATTTT. It codes for CASRGGTGALSNQPQHF.